These T cell receptor beta chains were read from a single sample in a study of shared clonotypes between healthy human individuals. Some clones are missing from TCRdb's copy, which holds only in-frame ones; the method was immunoSEQ multiplex PCR. Among roughly 2 million clones, more than 90% were seen once, and the ten largest hold around 0.13%. Material for sequencing was naive CD4+ T cells sorted from blood. Every receptor here comes from a man between 18 and 29 years old in good health. The CDR3 runs from the conserved cysteine through the conserved F or W. A D gene is named only where the DNA matches it firmly. For some rows the clone size is stated as once, few or many, or as a class when expanded; others skip it.

CDR3: CAISPLGGRPVDF
DNA: TGTGCCATCAGCCCCCTGGGGGGCAGGCCAGTGGATTTT
V: TRBV10-3
J: TRBJ1-4
size: -
D: -

CDR3: CASSFPWDRSTEAFF
DNA: TGTGCCAGCAGCTTCCCTTGGGACAGAAGCACTGAAGCTTTCTTT
V: TRBV7-2
J: TRBJ1-1
size: -
D: TRBD1

CDR3: CASSGTGHSSYEQYF
DNA: TGCGCCAGCAGTGGGACCGGGCACAGCTCCTACGAGCAGTACTTC
V: TRBV10-2
J: TRBJ2-7
size: -
D: -

CDR3: CASSQGGGRLYEQYF
DNA: TGCGCCAGCAGCCAAGGGGGGGGTAGGTTGTACGAGCAGTACTTC
V: TRBV4-1
J: TRBJ2-7
size: -
D: TRBD2

CDR3: CASSRGTGSGNEQFF
DNA: TGTGCCAGCAGCAGAGGGACAGGGAGTGGCAATGAGCAGTTCTTC
V: TRBV11-2
J: TRBJ2-1
size: -
D: TRBD1

CDR3: CASSSGQELNTEAFF
DNA: TGCGCCAGCAGCTCCGGACAGGAGTTGAACACTGAAGCTTTCTTT
V: TRBV5-1
J: TRBJ1-1
size: -
D: TRBD1

CDR3: CASSRDRGSYEQYF
DNA: TGTGCCAGCTCTCGGGACAGGGGATCCTACGAGCAGTACTTC
V: TRBV18
J: TRBJ2-7
size: -
D: TRBD1

CDR3: CASSQEGLTNNEQFF
DNA: TGTGCCAGCAGCCAAGAGGGACTGACCAACAATGAGCAGTTCTTC
V: TRBV4-2
J: TRBJ2-1
size: -
D: -

CDR3: CASSPDRGIGTEAFF
DNA: TGTGCCAGCAGCCCGGACAGGGGAATAGGGACTGAAGCTTTCTTT
V: TRBV5-6
J: TRBJ1-1
size: -
D: TRBD1

CDR3: CASSRDREIGELFF
DNA: TGTGCCAGCAGCCGGGACAGGGAAATCGGGGAGCTGTTTTTT
V: TRBV2
J: TRBJ2-2
size: -
D: TRBD1

CDR3: CASSPLNTVYNSPLHF
DNA: TGTGCCAGCTCACCACTAAATACGGTGTATAATTCACCCCTCCACTTT
V: TRBV18
J: TRBJ1-6
size: -
D: -

CDR3: CASSPGGTSGVGELFF
DNA: TGTGCCAGCAGCCCCGGTGGGACTAGCGGGGTCGGGGAGCTGTTTTTT
V: TRBV5-4
J: TRBJ2-2
size: once
D: TRBD2

CDR3: CASRGTGGYEQYF
DNA: TGCGCCAGCAGGGGGACAGGGGGCTACGAGCAGTACTTC
V: TRBV5-1
J: TRBJ2-7
size: -
D: TRBD1

CDR3: CASSYGGDEKLFF
DNA: TGTGCCAGCTCCTATGGGGGCGATGAAAAACTGTTTTTT
V: TRBV18
J: TRBJ1-4
size: -
D: -

CDR3: CASSPPGGQGRTQYF
DNA: TGCGCCAGCAGCCCCCCTGGGGGACAGGGGAGGACCCAGTACTTC
V: TRBV4-1
J: TRBJ2-5
size: -
D: TRBD1

CDR3: CASSVGPGDTGELFF
DNA: TGTGCCAGCAGCGTAGGTCCGGGCGACACCGGGGAGCTGTTTTTT
V: TRBV9
J: TRBJ2-2
size: -
D: -

CDR3: CASSLAGATDTQYF
DNA: TGTGCCAGCAGTCTCGCCGGGGCCACAGATACGCAGTATTTT
V: TRBV28
J: TRBJ2-3
size: -
D: -